This T cell receptor (beta chain) was found in a study of naive and memory T cell subsets listed by TCRdb under 2017. For the study in its entirety: Sorted naive and memory T cell subsets from peripheral blood were analyzed in the study using a UMI-based, open-source pipeline for TCR alpha and beta sequencing. Complete agreement was observed between the functional CMV T cell responses and the IgG serology results. RNA was DNase-treated and reverse transcribed with TCR constant-region primers, mostly using SuperScript III.

Points on this clonotype: Its cognate antigen has yet to be identified. No much larger clonotype is one base removed from it; base qualities were not supplied.

From its cysteine to its phenylalanine, the CDR3 spans 15 amino acids. This entry keeps only the CDR3 DNA: 45 bases, framed from base 1. Taken from the germline V gene, the CDR1 and CDR2 loops are MNHEY and SVGEGT. V is shortened by 2 bases, J by 0 bases, and the region joining them spans 11 bases. Library preparation employed UMI-ligation and nested PCR. To cover both TRBC1 and TRBC2, the beta constant-region primer consisted of an equimolar mix of two oligonucleotides. The ligated cDNA went through four rounds of PCR with nested alpha and beta constant-region primers together with the SP2 primer. A single-stranded oligonucleotide containing the SP2 primer and a 12-nucleotide UMI was joined to the 3' end of the cDNA by T4 RNA ligase 1. The ligation reaction was incubated at 16°C for about 18-25 hours. To avoid over-amplification, PCR2 was usually performed as a SYBR Green qPCR and halted once a predetermined threshold was reached. Agencourt AMPure XP magnetic beads were used for all purifications after the first. Library amounts were measured by Qubit and library quality was assessed on a TapeStation, where the main peak was expected at around 650 bp. Pooled libraries were sequenced on an Illumina MiSeq using v2 2x251 paired-end kits, and typically about 1-2.3 million reads were obtained per sample. Each sample library was pooled at roughly 4.4 nM, and roughly 5-8% PhiX was included to improve cluster recognition. In the authors' own workflow: V and J genes were assigned to Demultiplexor-processed FASTQ reads by Decombinator through tag matching, with a single base-pair mismatch being allowed. UMIs were used by Collapsinator to correct both sequencing errors and frequency errors arising from PCR heterogeneity. CDR3Translator translated TCRs and extracted CDR3s from the conserved cysteine to the FGXG phenylalanine, flagging non-productive sequences. Repertoires were subsampled to equal numbers of UMI-defined TCRs before Gini, Shannon entropy and inverse Simpson indices were calculated. Within the linear range, a power law was fitted by maximum likelihood to the distributions of clonotype abundance. Similar UMI counts, unique TCR numbers and clonal distributions were obtained with the pipeline and with MIGEC on one naive CD8 sample. One analysis removed from the naive repertoire any naive TCRs that were also found in any memory subset from the same donor. The repertoires were searched for around 7,000 CMV-associated CDR3 sequences that had been compiled from VDJdb and a published dataset. In TCRdb, the public reads were trimmed at Q25 with fastp and aligned with MiXCR, with productive beta chains retained. Under each unique CDR3 protein, matching rows form one entry showing the most common genes and DNA. TCRdb assigned the V and J calls; the authors' analysis was not used. The sample includes around 160,000 distinct CDR3 sequences, with approximately 24% observed a single time. In total, the top ten clones hold less than 0.13% of the sample.

From the second PCR step on, the TCR alpha and beta chain libraries were amplified in separate reactions. Donor CMV status was determined by IFNgamma production from CD4+ T cells after overnight stimulation of fresh PBMCs with CMV viral lysate. CD4 T cells were positively selected with Miltenyi beads, followed by positive selection of CD8 T cells from the CD4-negative fraction. After staining for CD3, CD4, CD8, CD45RA, CD27 and a live/dead dye, cells were sorted on a BD Aria II into four subsets based on CD45RA and CD27. Blood was obtained from a few healthy volunteers, and the blood from each volunteer was fractionated into CD4 and CD8 T cells and subsequently into four differentiation subsets. Around 130 ml of peripheral blood was taken from each donor, and PBMC were separated by density-gradient centrifugation on Ficoll-Paque PLUS. Sorted cells were lysed in RLT buffer, and RNA was extracted with a Qiagen RNeasy kit and stored at -80°C.

Study-wide findings and limitations: RNA-based TCR counts may be influenced by expression changes linked to T cell activation and differentiation. Naive repertoires, especially CD8, contained a few larger clonotypes, possibly memory cells re-expressing CD45RA. After error correction, over 90% of naive TCR sequences appeared only once, giving much steeper abundance distributions than memory subsets. The repertoire findings for the naive and memory subsets could not be validated against a ground truth because none was available. Clonotypes were defined as single alpha or beta chain sequences, not paired alpha/beta receptors. In both CD4 and CD8 cells, the Gini index increased while Shannon and inverse Simpson diversity decreased from naive through CM, EM and EMRA. The abundance of TCRs followed a power law with an exponent that differed between naive and memory subsets yet stayed consistent across the three individuals.

This clonotype was sampled from a human donor in good health. The sequenced sample consisted of naive CD4+ T cells from blood. This specimen's cell subset or site label, interpreted: naive T cells, CD45RA high CD27+. Rearrangement joined TRBV6-2 or TRBV6-3 to TRBJ2-7; the D gene is perhaps TRBD2, on 6 matching bases. At the DNA level, the sequence is TGTGCCAGCAGTTACGCAGCGGGTAGCTCCTACGAGCAGTACTTC. Its translation is CASSYAAGSSYEQYF.